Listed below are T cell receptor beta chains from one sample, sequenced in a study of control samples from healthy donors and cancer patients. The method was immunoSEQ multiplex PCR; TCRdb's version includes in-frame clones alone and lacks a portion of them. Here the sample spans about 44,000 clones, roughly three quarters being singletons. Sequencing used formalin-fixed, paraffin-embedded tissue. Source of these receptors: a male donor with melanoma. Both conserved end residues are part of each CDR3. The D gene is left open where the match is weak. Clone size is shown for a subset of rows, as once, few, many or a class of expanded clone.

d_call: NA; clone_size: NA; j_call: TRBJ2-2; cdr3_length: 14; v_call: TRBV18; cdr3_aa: CASSPRAATGELFF; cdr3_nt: TGTGCCAGCTCACCAAGGGCAGCCACCGGGGAGCTGTTTTTT
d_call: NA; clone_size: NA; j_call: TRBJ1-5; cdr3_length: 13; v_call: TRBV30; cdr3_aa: CAWSPQDNQPQHF; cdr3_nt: TGTGCCTGGAGCCCACAGGACAATCAGCCCCAGCATTTT
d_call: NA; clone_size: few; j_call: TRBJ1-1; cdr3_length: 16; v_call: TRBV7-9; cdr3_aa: CASSSEMGSMNTEAFF; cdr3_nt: TGTGCCAGCAGCTCAGAAATGGGCAGTATGAACACTGAAGCTTTCTTT
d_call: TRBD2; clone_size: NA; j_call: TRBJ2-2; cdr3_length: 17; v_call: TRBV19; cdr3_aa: CASSVTSGRVGTGELFF; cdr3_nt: TGTGCCAGTAGTGTGACTAGCGGGAGAGTTGGGACCGGGGAGCTGTTTTTT
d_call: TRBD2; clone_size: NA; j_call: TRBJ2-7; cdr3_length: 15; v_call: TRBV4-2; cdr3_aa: CASSRETSGTYEQYF; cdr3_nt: TGTGCCAGCAGCCGAGAAACTAGCGGGACGTACGAGCAGTACTTC
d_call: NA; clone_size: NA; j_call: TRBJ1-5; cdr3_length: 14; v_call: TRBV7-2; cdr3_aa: CASSLVHSNQPQHF; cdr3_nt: TGTGCCAGCAGCTTAGTCCATAGCAATCAGCCCCAGCATTTT
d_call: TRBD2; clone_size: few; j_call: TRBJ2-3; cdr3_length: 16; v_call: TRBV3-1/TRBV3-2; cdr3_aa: CASSLLAGGSTDTQYF; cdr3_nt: TGTGCCAGCAGCCTACTAGCGGGAGGATCGACAGATACGCAGTATTTT
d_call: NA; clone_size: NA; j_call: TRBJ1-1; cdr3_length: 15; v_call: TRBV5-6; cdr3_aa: CASSSVAGQNTEAFF; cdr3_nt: TGTGCCAGCAGCTCCGTCGCGGGGCAGAACACTGAAGCTTTCTTT
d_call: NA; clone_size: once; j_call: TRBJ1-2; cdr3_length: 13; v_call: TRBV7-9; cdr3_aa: CASSLEGGYGYTF; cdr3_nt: TGTGCCAGCAGCTTAGAGGGCGGCTATGGCTACACCTTC
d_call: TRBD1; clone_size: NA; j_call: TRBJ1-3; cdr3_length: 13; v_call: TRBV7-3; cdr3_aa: CASGQGGGNTIYF; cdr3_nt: TGTGCCAGCGGACAGGGCGGTGGAAACACCATATATTTT
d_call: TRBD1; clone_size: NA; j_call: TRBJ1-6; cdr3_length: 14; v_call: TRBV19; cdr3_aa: CASTRTGNVSPLHF; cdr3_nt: TGTGCCAGTACCCGGACAGGGAATGTTTCACCCCTCCACTTT
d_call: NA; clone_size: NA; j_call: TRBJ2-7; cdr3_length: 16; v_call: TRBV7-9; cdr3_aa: CASSLSPGKNSYEQYF; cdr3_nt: TGTGCCAGCAGCTTATCGCCAGGGAAAAACTCCTACGAGCAGTACTTC
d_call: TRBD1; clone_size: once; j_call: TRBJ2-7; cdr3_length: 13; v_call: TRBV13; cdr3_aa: CASSSRQGYEQYF; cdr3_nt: TGTGCCAGCAGCTCCCGACAGGGGTACGAGCAGTACTTC
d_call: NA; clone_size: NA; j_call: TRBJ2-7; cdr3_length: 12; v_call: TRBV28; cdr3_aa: CASSYTPRGLYF; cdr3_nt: TGTGCCAGCAGTTATACCCCGAGAGGGCTGTACTTC
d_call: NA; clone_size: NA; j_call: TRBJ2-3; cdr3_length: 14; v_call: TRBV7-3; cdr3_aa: CASSSPEAPDTQYF; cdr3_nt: TGTGCCAGCAGCTCCCCTGAGGCCCCAGATACGCAGTATTTT
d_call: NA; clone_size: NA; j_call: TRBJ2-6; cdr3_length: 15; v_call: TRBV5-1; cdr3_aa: CASSVAPGGANVLTF; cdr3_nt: TGCGCCAGCAGTGTGGCCCCGGGTGGGGCCAACGTCCTGACTTTC
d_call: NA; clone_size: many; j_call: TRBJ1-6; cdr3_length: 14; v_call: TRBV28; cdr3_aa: CASRKTGSRSPLHF; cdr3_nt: TGTGCCAGCAGGAAGACAGGTTCGCGGTCACCCCTCCACTTT
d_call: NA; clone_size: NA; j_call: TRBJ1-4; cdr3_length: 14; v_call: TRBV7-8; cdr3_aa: CASSIQGAGEKLFF; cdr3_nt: TGTGCCAGCAGCATACAGGGCGCCGGTGAAAAACTGTTTTTT
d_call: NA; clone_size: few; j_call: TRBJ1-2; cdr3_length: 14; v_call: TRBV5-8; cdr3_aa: CASTLNRASRGYTF; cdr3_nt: TGTGCCAGCACCTTAAACAGGGCTTCGAGAGGCTACACCTTC
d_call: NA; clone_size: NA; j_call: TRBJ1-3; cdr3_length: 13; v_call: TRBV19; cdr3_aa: CASSTGLGNTIYF; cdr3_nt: TGTGCCAGTAGTACGGGCCTAGGCAACACCATATATTTT
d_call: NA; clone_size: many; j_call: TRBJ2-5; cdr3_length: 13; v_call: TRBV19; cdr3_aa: CASSSQGAETQYF; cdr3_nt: TGTGCCAGTAGTTCACAGGGAGCCGAGACCCAGTACTTC
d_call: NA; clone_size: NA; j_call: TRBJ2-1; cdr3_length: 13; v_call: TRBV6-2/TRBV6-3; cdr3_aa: CASSYLAGNEQFF; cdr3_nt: TGTGCCAGCAGTTACCTGGCGGGCAATGAGCAGTTCTTC
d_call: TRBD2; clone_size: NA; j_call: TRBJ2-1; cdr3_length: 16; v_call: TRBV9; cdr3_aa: CASSVQRDFPYNEQFF; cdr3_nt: TGTGCCAGCAGCGTCCAGCGGGATTTCCCGTACAATGAGCAGTTCTTC
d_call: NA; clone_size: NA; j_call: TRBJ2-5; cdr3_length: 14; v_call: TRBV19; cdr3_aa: CASSPSPRSETQYF; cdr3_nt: TGTGCCAGTAGTCCGAGTCCCCGGTCGGAGACCCAGTACTTC
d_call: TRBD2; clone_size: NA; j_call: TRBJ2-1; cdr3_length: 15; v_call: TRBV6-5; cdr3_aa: CASESGMPSYNEQFF; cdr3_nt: TGTGCCAGCGAAAGCGGGATGCCCTCCTACAATGAGCAGTTCTTC
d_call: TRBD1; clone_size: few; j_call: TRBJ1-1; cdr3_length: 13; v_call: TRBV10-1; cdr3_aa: CASRGQAGTEAFF; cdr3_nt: TGCGCCAGCAGAGGACAGGCGGGCACTGAAGCTTTCTTT
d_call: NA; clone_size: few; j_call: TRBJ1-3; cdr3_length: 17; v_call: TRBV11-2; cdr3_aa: CASSFSLGGVSGNTIYF; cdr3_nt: TGTGCCAGCAGCTTCTCCCTTGGGGGAGTCTCTGGAAACACCATATATTTT
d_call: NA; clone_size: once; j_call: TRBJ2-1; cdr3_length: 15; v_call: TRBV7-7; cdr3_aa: CASSADAVKGNEQFF; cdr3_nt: TGTGCTAGCAGCGCAGATGCTGTCAAAGGTAATGAGCAGTTCTTC
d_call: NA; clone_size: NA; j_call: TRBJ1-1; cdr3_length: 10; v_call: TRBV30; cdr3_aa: CASAGGEAFF; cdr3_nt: TGTGCCTCCGCGGGGGGTGAAGCTTTCTTT
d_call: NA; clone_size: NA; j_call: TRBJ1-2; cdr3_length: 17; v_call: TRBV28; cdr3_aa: CASSLEEWRGRGYGYTF; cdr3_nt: TGTGCCAGCAGTTTAGAAGAGTGGCGGGGGAGGGGGTATGGCTACACCTTC
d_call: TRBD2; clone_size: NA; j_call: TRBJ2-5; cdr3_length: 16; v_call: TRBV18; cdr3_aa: CASSPPREANQETQYF; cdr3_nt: TGTGCCAGCTCCCCCCCTCGGGAGGCTAACCAAGAGACCCAGTACTTC
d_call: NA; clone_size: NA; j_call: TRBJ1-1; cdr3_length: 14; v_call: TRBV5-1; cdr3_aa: CASSSGDMNTEAFF; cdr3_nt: TGCGCCAGCAGCTCCGGGGACATGAACACTGAAGCTTTCTTT
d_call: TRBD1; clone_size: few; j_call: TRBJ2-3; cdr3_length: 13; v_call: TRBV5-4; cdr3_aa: CASSQQGEDTQYF; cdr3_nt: TGTGCCAGCAGCCAACAGGGGGAGGATACGCAGTATTTT
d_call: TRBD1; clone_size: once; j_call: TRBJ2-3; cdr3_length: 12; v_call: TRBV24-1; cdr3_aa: CATGQGTDTQYF; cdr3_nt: TGTGCCACCGGACAGGGCACAGATACGCAGTATTTT
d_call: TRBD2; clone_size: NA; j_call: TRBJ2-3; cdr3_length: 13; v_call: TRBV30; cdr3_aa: CAWTSGSTDTQYF; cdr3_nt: TGTGCCTGGACTAGCGGATCCACAGATACGCAGTATTTT
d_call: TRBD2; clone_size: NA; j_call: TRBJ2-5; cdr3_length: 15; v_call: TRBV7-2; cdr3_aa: CASSSASGRFGTQYF; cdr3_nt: TGTGCCAGCAGCTCAGCTAGCGGGAGATTTGGGACCCAGTACTTC